The clone carrying this T cell receptor (beta chain) was recorded once. Here immunoSEQ multiplex PCR was the method, and the copy in TCRdb shows in-frame clones only, minus some. The data contain 9,500 to 13,000 clones, around 82% of them singletons. The CDR3 loop spans 15 amino acids. The germline V gene encodes CDR1 SEHNR and CDR2 FQNEAQ (reference sequence). The V end was cut by 0 bases, the J end by 0 bases, with 8 bases between. These data originate in a study of PD-1 and CTLA-4 blockade in melanoma. The chain uses TRBV7-9 and TRBJ1-1, with D uncertain. Sequenced here: CD8+ T cells from peripheral blood, sampled from a patient given anti-PD-1 treatment. The receptor was derived from a human donor with melanoma. CDR3 nucleotide sequence: TGTGCCAGCAGCTTAGCGGAGTGGATGAACACTGAAGCTTTCTTT. Residues: CASSLAEWMNTEAFF.